These 11 T cell receptor beta chains originate from one sample sequenced in a study of cytomegalovirus exposure and HLA in healthy donors (dated by TCRdb to the late 2010s). Libraries were made using the immunoSEQ multiplex PCR assay. For the multiplex PCR, a mixture combining 60 forward primers for TCR Vbeta segments and 13 reverse primers for TCR Jbeta segments was used. TCRdb holds this immuneACCESS table with in-frame rearrangements only. Some clones are missing; in checked studies, unresolved V genes explain under half, and the rest has no known cause. The sample includes approximately 220,000 clones, with approximately 80% observed a single time. The ten top clones hold roughly 0.22% of the sample. Sequenced: PBMCs. The receptors come from a girl aged 2 to 10 in good health and CMV-seronegative.

The chain carries TRBV4-1 and TRBJ2-7, with 8 bases lining up with TRBD2. The CDR3 covers 15 residues. The trim removed 4 bases at V and 3 bases at J, leaving 8 bases unmatched. Germline V gene lookup returns CDR1 MGHRA and CDR2 YSYEKL. The CDR3 loop reads CASSPLTGGLYEQYF. Here the CDR3 DNA reads TGCGCCAGCAGCCCTTTGACGGGGGGGCTCTACGAGCAGTACTTC.

This chain connects TRBV4-1 to TRBJ2-1, with 7 bases matching TRBD2. Germline V CDR1 and CDR2: MGHRA, YSYEKL. After removal of 4 bases from V and 10 bases from J, the junction contained 7 bases not matched to a gene. This CDR3 has 13 residues. CDR3 residues: CASSPGGAGEQFF. The CDR3, as DNA: TGCGCCAGCAGCCCTGGGGGAGCGGGGGAGCAGTTCTTC.

V and J are TRBV6-5 and TRBJ2-3; possibly TRBD1 for D (5 bases). CDR1 and CDR2 (germline): MNHEY, SVGAGI. This CDR3 comprises 15 residues. The germline V and J ends were trimmed by 3 bases and 7 bases, with 17 bases remaining between them. The CDR3 nucleotides are TGTGCCAGCAGTTATGAAACTTTCCGACAGAATACGCAGTATTTT. The encoded protein is CASSYETFRQNTQYF.

The gene calls are TRBV27 and TRBJ2-3; D is unresolved. This CDR3 spans 14 amino acids. The V gene lost 3 bases and the J gene lost 0 bases, with 7 bases spanning the gap. Germline assignment: CDR1 MNHEY and CDR2 SMNVEV (reference sequence). The CDR3 protein is CASSLASSTDTQYF. The CDR3 nucleotides are TGTGCCAGCAGTTTGGCTTCTAGCACAGATACGCAGTATTTT.

The table lists this clone with a count of one. The rearrangement links TRBV5-1 to TRBJ1-5; TRBD1 matches 9 bases. The CDR3 has 15 amino acids. Germline-derived CDR1 and CDR2 are SGHRS and YFSETQ. Trimming cost V 0 bases and J 6 bases; bases outside gene matches: 4. CDR3 in amino acids: CASSLGTGEGQPQHF. The CDR3, as DNA: TGCGCCAGCAGCTTGGGGACAGGGGAGGGTCAGCCCCAGCATTTT.

The V call is TRBV6-1, the J call TRBJ2-7; TRBD1 agrees at 7 bases. V lost 1 base and J lost 2; bases outside the gene matches: 2. The CDR3 contains 14 residues. The germline CDR1 and CDR2 sequences are MNHNS and SASEGT. CDR3 loop: CASSEVTGTYEQYF. The CDR3 DNA reads as TGTGCCAGCAGTGAAGTGACAGGGACCTACGAGCAGTACTTC.

The genes are TRBV6-5 and TRBJ2-3; D gene ambiguous. The V and J ends lost 0 bases and 0 bases respectively, with 7 bases between them. Germline V gene lookup returns CDR1 MNHEY and CDR2 SVGAGI. The CDR3 totals 15 residues. CDR3 sequence reads: CASSYSLTSTDTQYF. CDR3 DNA: TGTGCCAGCAGTTACTCTCTGACTAGCACAGATACGCAGTATTTT.

The rearrangement joins TRBV6-5 to TRBJ2-2; weak D call: TRBD2 (5 bases). Germline loops: CDR1 MNHEY, CDR2 SVGAGI. Trimming removed 0 bases from V and 7 bases from J, with 15 bases in between. The CDR3 runs to 16 residues. The CDR3 sequence is CASSYSSGSEVGELFF. The CDR3 bases are TGTGCCAGCAGTTACTCCTCGGGGTCGGAGGTCGGGGAGCTGTTTTTT.

This sequence joins TRBV13 and TRBJ2-1, with 7 bases lining up with TRBD1. V lost 7 bases and J lost 5; bases outside the gene matches: 5. The CDR3 runs to 13 residues. CDR1 is PRHDT and CDR2 is FYEKMQ in the germline V gene (reference sequence). In nucleotides, the CDR3 is TGTGCCAGCACCCAGGGACAGAACAATGAGCAGTTCTTC. It yields the protein CASTQGQNNEQFF. Looking up the rest from reference TRBV13 and TRBJ2-1 gives the full variable domain: AAGVIQSPRHLIKEKRETATLKCYPIPRHDTVYWYQQGPGQDPQFLISFYEKMQSDKGSIPDRFSAQQFSDYHSELNMSSLELGDSALYFCASTQGQNNEQFFGPGTRLTVL.

This clone was counted a few times. V is TRBV7-9 and J is TRBJ2-3; D perhaps matches TRBD2 (6 bases). V shed 4 bases and J shed 2 bases, with 22 bases lying between them. CDR1 and CDR2 (germline): SEHNR, FQNEAQ (reference sequence). The length of the CDR3 is 18 residues. CDR3 sequence reads: CASSSFTSQEMNTDTQYF. The CDR3 coding sequence is TGTGCCAGCAGCTCCTTTACTAGCCAAGAGATGAACACAGATACGCAGTATTTT.

The genes are TRBV7-6 and TRBJ2-2; D is unclear. The germline CDR1 and CDR2 sequences are SGHVS and FNYEAQ. V lost 4 bases to trimming and J lost 6 bases, with 15 bases between them. The CDR3 is 15 residues long. CDR3 DNA sequence: TGTGCCAGCAGCTCAGCCCTCAGCGTGCCCGGGGAGCTGTTTTTT. Amino acid sequence: CASSSALSVPGELFF.